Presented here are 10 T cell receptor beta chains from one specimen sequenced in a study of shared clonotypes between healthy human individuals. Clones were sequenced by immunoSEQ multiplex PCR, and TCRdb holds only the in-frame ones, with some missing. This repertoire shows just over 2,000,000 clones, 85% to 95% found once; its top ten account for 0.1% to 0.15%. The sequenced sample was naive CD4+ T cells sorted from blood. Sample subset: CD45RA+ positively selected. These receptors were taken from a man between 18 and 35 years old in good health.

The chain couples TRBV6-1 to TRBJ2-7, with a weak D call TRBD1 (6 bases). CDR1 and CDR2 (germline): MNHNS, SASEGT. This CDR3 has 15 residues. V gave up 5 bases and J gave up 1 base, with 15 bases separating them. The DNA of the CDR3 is TGTGCCAGCAGTATGGACAGTCAGGCTTCCTACGAGCAGTACTTC. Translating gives CASSMDSQASYEQYF.

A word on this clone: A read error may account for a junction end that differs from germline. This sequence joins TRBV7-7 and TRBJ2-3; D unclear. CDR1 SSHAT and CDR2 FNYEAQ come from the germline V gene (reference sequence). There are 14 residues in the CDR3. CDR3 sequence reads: CASSSGPAVDTQYF. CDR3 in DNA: TGTGCTAGCAGCTCGGGCCCCGCGGTAGATACGCAGTATTTT.

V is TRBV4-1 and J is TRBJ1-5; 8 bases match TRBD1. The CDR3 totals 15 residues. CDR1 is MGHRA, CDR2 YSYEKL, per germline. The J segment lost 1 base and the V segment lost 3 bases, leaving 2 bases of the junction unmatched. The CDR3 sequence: CASSHQGASNQPQHF. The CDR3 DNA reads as TGCGCCAGCAGCCACCAGGGGGCAAGCAATCAGCCCCAGCATTTT.

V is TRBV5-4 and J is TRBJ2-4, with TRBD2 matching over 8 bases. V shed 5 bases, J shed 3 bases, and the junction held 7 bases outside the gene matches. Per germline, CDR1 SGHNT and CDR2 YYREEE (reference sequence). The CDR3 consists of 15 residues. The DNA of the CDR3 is TGTGCCAGCAGTGACTTTAGCGGGAACAAAAACATTCAGTACTTC. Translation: CASSDFSGNKNIQYF.

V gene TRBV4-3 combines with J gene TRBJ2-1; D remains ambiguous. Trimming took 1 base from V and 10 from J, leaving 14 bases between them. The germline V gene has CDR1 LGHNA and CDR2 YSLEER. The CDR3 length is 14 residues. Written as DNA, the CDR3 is TGCGCCAGCAGCCAAGTTTTGGGCATCAAGGAGCAGTTCTTC. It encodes CASSQVLGIKEQFF.

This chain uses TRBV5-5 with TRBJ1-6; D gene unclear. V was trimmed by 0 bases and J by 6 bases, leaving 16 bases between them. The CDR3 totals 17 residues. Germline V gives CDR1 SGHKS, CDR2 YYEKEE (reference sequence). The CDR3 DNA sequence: TGTGCCAGCAGCTTGGTCCCGACGGCCCGGGCTAATTCACCCCTCCACTTT. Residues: CASSLVPTARANSPLHF.

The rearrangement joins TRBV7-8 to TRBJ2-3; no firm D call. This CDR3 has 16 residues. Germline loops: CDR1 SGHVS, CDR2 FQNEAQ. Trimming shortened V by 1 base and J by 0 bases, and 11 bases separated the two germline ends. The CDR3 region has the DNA TGTGCCAGCAGCTTAGGATCGAGCGTGAGCACAGATACGCAGTATTTT. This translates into CASSLGSSVSTDTQYF.

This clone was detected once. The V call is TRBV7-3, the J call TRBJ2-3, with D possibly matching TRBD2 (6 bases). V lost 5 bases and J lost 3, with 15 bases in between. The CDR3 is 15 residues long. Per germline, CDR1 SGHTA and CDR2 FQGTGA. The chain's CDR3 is CASSLSGVGTDTQYF. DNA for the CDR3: TGTGCCAGCAGCCTCTCGGGGGTTGGTACAGATACGCAGTATTTT.

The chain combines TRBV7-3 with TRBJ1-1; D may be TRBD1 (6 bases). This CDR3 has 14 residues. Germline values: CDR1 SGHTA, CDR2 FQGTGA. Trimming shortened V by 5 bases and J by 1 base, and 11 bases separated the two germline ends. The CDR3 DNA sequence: TGTGCCAGCAGCCAGGACAGCGCGAACACTGAAGCTTTCTTT. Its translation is CASSQDSANTEAFF. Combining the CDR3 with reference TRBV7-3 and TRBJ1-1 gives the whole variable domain GAGVSQTPSNKVTEKGKYVELRCDPISGHTALYWYRQSLGQGPEFLIYFQGTGAADDSGLPNDRFFAVRPEGSVSTLKIQRTERGDSAVYLCASSQDSANTEAFFGQGTRLTVV.

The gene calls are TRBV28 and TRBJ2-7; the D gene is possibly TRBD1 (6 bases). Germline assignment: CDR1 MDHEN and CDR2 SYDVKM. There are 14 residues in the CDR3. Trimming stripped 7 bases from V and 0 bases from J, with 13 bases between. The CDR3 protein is CASTPTGYSYEQYF. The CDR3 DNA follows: TGTGCCAGCACCCCGACAGGCTACTCCTACGAGCAGTACTTC.